These 20 T cell receptor beta chains were all obtained from the same sample, sequenced in a study of cytomegalovirus exposure and HLA in healthy donors. The primer mix had 60 Vbeta and 13 Jbeta primers. The table came from immunoSEQ multiplex PCR; TCRdb's copy has only in-frame clones and leaves some out. Of 150,000 to 200,000 clones in the sample, approximately 85% were seen once. The source material was PBMCs. Receptor source: a girl aged 2 to 9 in good health and CMV-seropositive.

The chain is built from TRBV28 and TRBJ2-7; 7 nucleotides agree with TRBD2. The trim removed 6 bases at V and 3 bases at J, leaving 17 bases unmatched. CDR3 length: 17 amino acids. Germline V gene data show CDR1 as MDHEN and CDR2 as SYDVKM. CDR3 sequence (DNA): TGTGCCAGCAGGTCACTACCGAGCGGGACCCTCGTCTACGAGCAGTACTTC. This translates into CASRSLPSGTLVYEQYF.

This clone was counted between two and nine times. Other nucleotide sequences from this sample produce the same CDR3. The CDR3 DNA reads TGTGCCAGCAGTTTAGCAGGGGGCCAAGAGACCCAGTACTTC. Translating gives CASSLAGGQETQYF. The chain joins TRBV28 to TRBJ2-5; 7 bases line up with TRBD1. The CDR3 is made up of 14 amino acids. Losses at the gene ends were 2 bases for V and 1 base for J; bases not matched to a gene: 1. In germline, CDR1 is MDHEN, CDR2 SYDVKM.

The chain carries TRBV6-1 and TRBJ2-3; D is unresolved. The length of the CDR3 is 13 residues. The V and J ends lost 4 bases and 2 bases respectively, with 7 bases between them. Germline values: CDR1 MNHNS, CDR2 SASEGT. The CDR3 DNA is TGTGCCAGCAGTGCCCAAATCACAGATACGCAGTATTTT. Translating gives CASSAQITDTQYF.

The V call is TRBV10-2, the J call TRBJ2-1; 8 nucleotides align to TRBD2. CDR3 size: 16 residues. Germline loops: CDR1 WSHSY, CDR2 SAAADI. The V segment lost 6 bases and the J segment 1 base; nucleotides outside the gene matches: 8. CDR3 coding DNA: TGCGCCAGCAGAGGGCGCGCGGGAGGTTCCTACAATGAGCAGTTCTTC. Its protein product is CASRGRAGGSYNEQFF.

V is TRBV30 and J is TRBJ1-1, with 8 bases fitting TRBD1. The CDR3 sequence is 16 residues long. Unmatched junction bases numbered 9, after V lost 3 bases and J lost 0 bases. Germline V gives CDR1 GTSNPN, CDR2 SVGIG (reference sequence). The CDR3 region has the DNA TGTGCCTGGAGCAACCACCGACAGGGGCTGAACACTGAAGCTTTCTTT. It specifies CAWSNHRQGLNTEAFF.

The J gene is TRBJ1-2, the V gene TRBV11-2; D uncertain. The CDR3 length is 16 residues. With 1 base removed from V and 4 bases from J, the gap between germline ends came to 16 bases. Germline loops: CDR1 SGHAT, CDR2 FQNNGV. The CDR3: CASSLVGRIRSYGYTF. The DNA for the CDR3 is TGTGCCAGCAGCTTAGTGGGGAGGATCCGAAGCTATGGCTACACCTTC.

V usage is TRBV28 and J usage is TRBJ2-7; D unclear. The CDR3 is 13 residues long. Germline V gives CDR1 MDHEN, CDR2 SYDVKM. Trimming stripped 8 bases from V and 0 bases from J, with 11 bases between. Written as DNA, the CDR3 is TGTGCCAGCCGCGATGATGACTCCTACGAGCAGTACTTC. Protein sequence: CASRDDDSYEQYF.

This clone was counted once. The rearrangement uses TRBV28 and TRBJ1-1; D remains ambiguous. The length of the CDR3 is 12 residues. Germline V lookup: CDR1 MDHEN, CDR2 SYDVKM. V was pared by 5 bases and J by 3 bases, with 7 bases between. CDR3 sequence (DNA): TGTGCCAGCAGTCTCAGGTACACTGAAGCTTTCTTT. As protein: CASSLRYTEAFF.

The chain has TRBV19 and TRBJ1-1; tentative D call: TRBD1 (5 bases). The ends were cut back, 3 bases at V and 3 bases at J, with 11 bases in the middle. CDR3 length: 14 residues. Germline V gene sequence: CDR1 LNHDA, CDR2 SQIVND (reference sequence). In DNA form, the CDR3 reads TGTGCCAGTAGTATGGTAGGAGGGGACACTGAAGCTTTCTTT. Translating gives CASSMVGGDTEAFF.

As DNA, the CDR3 is TGTGCCAGCAGGACAGGTCGCCAGGAGCCCCAGCATTTT. It codes for CASRTGRQEPQHF. The J gene is TRBJ1-5, the V gene TRBV6-5; D is perhaps TRBD1 (6 bases). The germline V gene has CDR1 MNHEY and CDR2 SVGAGI. The CDR3 length is 13 residues. Deletions cut 6 bases from V and 8 bases from J, with 14 bases between.

The chain carries TRBV9 and TRBJ2-1, with a weak D call TRBD2 (5 bases). CDR3 length equals 16 residues. V shed 1 base and J shed 1 base, with 12 bases lying between them. From germline, CDR1 is SGDLS and CDR2 YYNGEE. CDR3 nucleotide sequence: TGTGCCAGCAGCGTACAGAGGGTTCCTTCCTACAATGAGCAGTTCTTC. Amino acids: CASSVQRVPSYNEQFF.

The rearrangement uses TRBV5-1 and TRBJ1-1; 8 positions agree with TRBD1. Looked up from germline, CDR1 is SGHRS and CDR2 is YFSETQ. This CDR3 has 13 residues. Losses at the gene ends were 4 bases for V and 6 bases for J; bases not matched to a gene: 5. CDR3 sequence (DNA): TGCGCCAGCAGCCCCGACAGGGGCGCTGAAGCTTTCTTT. It translates to CASSPDRGAEAFF.

The rearrangement joins TRBV28 to TRBJ2-3; 7 bases are a match to TRBD2. Germline lookup yields CDR1 MDHEN and CDR2 SYDVKM. CDR3 length: 16 amino acids. Trimming at V came to 4 bases and at J to 8 bases, leaving 15 bases not matched to a gene. CDR3 region: CASSSRLAGAPGTQYF. CDR3 in DNA: TGTGCCAGCAGTTCAAGACTAGCCGGAGCCCCTGGTACGCAGTATTTT.

J is TRBJ1-4 and V is TRBV18; a possible D gene is TRBD1 (5 bases). The germline V gene has CDR1 KGHSH and CDR2 LQKENI. V lost 6 bases and J lost 2, with 7 bases in between. There are 13 residues in the CDR3. The CDR3 here is CASSQGTNEKLFF. The DNA for the CDR3 is TGTGCCAGCTCCCAGGGCACTAATGAAAAACTGTTTTTT.

The rearrangement links TRBV5-1 to TRBJ2-1; 10 bases match TRBD2. This CDR3 has 14 residues. J was trimmed by 5 bases and V by 5 bases; bases with no gene match: 4. CDR1 is SGHRS, CDR2 YFSETQ, per germline. The CDR3 here is CASRGTSANNEQFF. CDR3 DNA sequence: TGCGCCAGCAGAGGGACTAGCGCAAACAATGAGCAGTTCTTC.

The genes are TRBV30 and TRBJ1-1; D call uncertain. V was cut by 3 bases and J by 4 bases, with 3 bases left in between. Germline CDR1 GTSNPN, CDR2 SVGIG (reference sequence). The CDR3 runs to 10 residues. The CDR3: CAWRLTEAFF. The DNA for the CDR3 is TGTGCCTGGAGACTCACTGAAGCTTTCTTT.

The gene calls are TRBV9 and TRBJ2-7; 9 nucleotides agree with TRBD1. Germline lookup yields CDR1 SGDLS and CDR2 YYNGEE. Trimming took 0 bases from V and 2 from J; bases not matched to a gene: 6. The CDR3 is 16 amino acids. This CDR3 reads CASSVGPGTGPYEQYF. Here the CDR3 DNA reads TGTGCCAGCAGCGTAGGCCCCGGGACAGGGCCCTACGAGCAGTACTTC. Full variable domain (missing parts from reference TRBV9 and TRBJ2-7): DSGVTQTPKHLITATGQRVTLRCSPRSGDLSVYWYQQSLDQGLQFLIQYYNGEERAKGNILERFSAQQFPDLHSELNLSSLELGDSALYFCASSVGPGTGPYEQYFGPGTRLTVT.

This clone was observed a single time. J is TRBJ2-7 and V is TRBV4-1; 11 nucleotides match TRBD1. After removal of 7 bases from V and 5 bases from J, the junction contained 13 bases not matched to a gene. The germline CDR1 and CDR2 sequences are MGHRA and YSYEKL. The CDR3 sequence is 16 residues long. CDR3 sequence: CASTRNPGTGGHEQYF. CDR3 bases: TGCGCCAGCACTCGAAACCCCGGGACAGGGGGACACGAGCAGTACTTC.

Notes on this clone: Other DNA variants within this sample encode the same CDR3. The rearrangement joins TRBV5-1 to TRBJ2-7; 7 nucleotides match TRBD1. The trim removed 0 bases at V and 5 bases at J, leaving 2 bases unmatched. Germline V gene data show CDR1 as SGHRS and CDR2 as YFSETQ. This CDR3 region has 13 residues. The CDR3 loop is CASSLGQGDEQYF. The CDR3 DNA reads TGCGCCAGCAGCTTGGGTCAGGGGGACGAGCAGTACTTC.

The CDR3 DNA reads as TGTGCCATCAGTGAGACAGGAGACTATGGCTACACCTTC. It translates to CAISETGDYGYTF. This chain links TRBV10-3 with TRBJ1-2, with D possibly TRBD1 on 5 matching bases. The CDR3 is 13 amino acids. The germline V gene has CDR1 ENHRY and CDR2 SYGVKD. V was cut by 2 bases and J by 3 bases, with 7 bases left in between.